Below, 22 T cell receptor beta chains from the same sample are listed, as sequenced in a study of response to subunit inactivated influenza vaccine (dated by TCRdb to the late 2010s). The library was prepared using RT-PCR. Instrument used: Illumina HiSeq 2500. TCRdb applied fastp at Q25 and MiXCR to the public reads, then kept only in-frame beta chains. CDR3 protein duplicates are merged, each entry listing the most common genes and DNA. For this sample there are about 780,000 distinct CDR3 sequences; about a fifth appear just once. The top ten constitute about a tenth of the sample. The material sequenced was PBMCs from blood, taken 4 to 6 days after vaccination. These receptors were collected from a man over 45 who received an inactivated influenza vaccine. Donor details come from another sample of the same person, matched by shared clones.

The V gene is TRBV7-2, the J gene TRBJ2-1; D might be TRBD1 (5 bases). The CDR3 sequence is 17 residues long. The germline V gene encodes CDR1 SGHTA and CDR2 FQGNSA. Trimming took 2 bases from V and 3 from J, leaving 17 bases between them. This CDR3 reads CASSLRSRQGVYNEQFF. The CDR3 bases are TGTGCCAGCAGCTTAAGGTCCCGGCAGGGCGTCTACAATGAGCAGTTCTTC.

This clonotype was observed at least ten times. V is TRBV7-2 and J is TRBJ1-1, with 8 bases fitting TRBD1. This CDR3 spans 14 amino acids. Per the germline V gene, CDR1 is SGHTA and CDR2 is FQGNSA. V lost 6 bases, J lost 5 bases, and 8 bases stayed unmatched. As DNA, the CDR3 is TGTGCCAGCAGTCTCCAGGGGGCAAGGACTGAAGCTTTCTTT. Translation: CASSLQGARTEAFF. Variable domain in full (rest from reference TRBV7-2 and TRBJ1-1): GAGVSQSPSNKVTEKGKDVELRCDPISGHTALYWYRQSLGQGLEFLIYFQGNSAPDKSGLPSDRFSAERTGGSVSTLTIQRTQQEDSAVYLCASSLQGARTEAFFGQGTRLTVV.

This clonotype appeared a few times. The rearrangement joins TRBV20-1 to TRBJ2-2; D ambiguous. Trimming shortened V by 6 bases and J by 0 bases, and 8 bases separated the two germline ends. CDR1 is DFQATT and CDR2 is SNEGSKA in the germline V gene (reference sequence). This CDR3 is 13 amino acids long. CDR3 sequence (DNA): TGCAGTGCATGGAGCCCGAACACCGGGGAGCTGTTTTTT. It yields the protein CSAWSPNTGELFF.

The genes are TRBV4-1 and TRBJ1-1; D gene unclear. Trimming took 4 bases from V and 0 from J, leaving 12 bases between them. The CDR3 sequence is 15 residues long. Germline V gene data show CDR1 as MGHRA and CDR2 as YSYEKL. This chain's CDR3 is CASSRRPGMNTEAFF. CDR3 DNA sequence: TGCGCCAGCAGCCGCCGGCCGGGGATGAACACTGAAGCTTTCTTT.

There are a few counts of this clonotype. J is TRBJ1-2 and V is TRBV6-1, with D uncertain. Trimming took 2 bases from V and 7 from J, leaving 17 bases between them. This CDR3 spans 15 amino acids. The germline V gene encodes CDR1 MNHNS and CDR2 SASEGT. The CDR3 loop reads CASSESVAVRAGYTF. CDR3 bases: TGTGCCAGCAGTGAATCGGTGGCAGTCCGGGCTGGCTACACCTTC.

This clonotype was picked up many times. The chain links TRBV6-1 to TRBJ2-3, with D unclear. Trimming took off 5 bases at V and 1 base at J, with 7 bases between the two ends. The CDR3 is 13 amino acids. The V gene's germline CDR1 is MNHNS and CDR2 SASEGT. DNA for the CDR3: TGTGCCAGCAGTATTACTGGCACAGATACGCAGTATTTT. This gives the protein CASSITGTDTQYF.

This clonotype was recorded a few times. The junction does not match germline at one end; this may be a read error. The chain couples TRBV7-7 to TRBJ1-3; the match to TRBD1 covers 7 bases. The CDR3 contains 15 residues. CDR1 SSHAT and CDR2 FNYEAQ come from the germline V gene (reference sequence). The CDR3 here is CASSRGRGFGNTIYF. In nucleotides, the CDR3 is TGTGCTAGCAGCCGGGGCAGGGGGTTTGGAAACACCATATATTTT. The whole variable domain, remainder taken from reference TRBV7-7 and TRBJ1-3, is GAGVSQSPRYKVTKRGQDVTLRCDPISSHATLYWYQQALGQGPEFLTYFNYEAQPDKSGLPSDRFSAERPEGSISTLTIQRTEQRDSAMYRCASSRGRGFGNTIYFGEGSWLTVV.

The V call is TRBV4-1, the J call TRBJ2-1, with 7 bases lining up with TRBD1. The CDR3 is made up of 17 amino acids. Germline V lookup: CDR1 MGHRA, CDR2 YSYEKL. V shed 1 base and J 8 bases; nucleotides not matched to a gene: 14. CDR3 nucleotides: TGCGCCAGCAGCCAAGTCCTCGACAGGGTATCTACGGATGAGCAGTTCTTC. Encoded protein: CASSQVLDRVSTDEQFF.

The rearrangement joins TRBV11-2 to TRBJ2-1; the match to TRBD2 covers 9 bases. J lost 8 bases, V lost 2 bases, and 4 bases had no gene match. From germline, CDR1 is SGHAT and CDR2 FQNNGV. The CDR3 sequence is 14 residues long. The chain's CDR3 is CASSLLRGGDEQFF. The CDR3 DNA follows: TGTGCCAGCAGCTTATTGCGGGGGGGCGATGAGCAGTTCTTC.

This clonotype appeared many times. J is TRBJ1-1 and V is TRBV4-2, with D unresolved. Germline loops: CDR1 LGHNA, CDR2 YNFKEQ. V was shortened by 0 bases and J by 1 base, with 9 bases between the two germline ends. The CDR3 runs to 15 residues. In DNA form, the CDR3 reads TGTGCCAGCAGCCAAGAAGACATGCCGAACACTGAAGCTTTCTTT. It yields the protein CASSQEDMPNTEAFF.

This clonotype showed up just a few times. The chain couples TRBV10-3 to TRBJ1-1; D perhaps matches TRBD1 (6 bases). The germline V gene encodes CDR1 ENHRY and CDR2 SYGVKD. V was shortened by 5 bases and J by 4 bases, with 14 bases between the two germline ends. The CDR3 contains 14 residues. The CDR3: CAISPVGGTTEAFF. The CDR3 DNA reads as TGTGCCATCAGTCCCGTGGGGGGCACCACTGAAGCTTTCTTT.

As regards this clonotype: Since a much larger clone is just one base distant, this may be a read error. The chain has TRBV20-1 and TRBJ1-1; unclear D gene. The CDR3 is 12 residues long. Germline CDR1 reads DFQATT; CDR2 reads SNEGSKA (reference sequence). The DNA for the CDR3 is TGCAGTGCCTCAGCCTTGAACAGTGAAGCTTTCTTT. This encodes CSASALNSEAFF.

J is TRBJ1-4 and V is TRBV3-1; TRBD1 is a possible D gene (5 bases). V lost 1 base and J lost 6, with 21 bases in between. Germline V lookup: CDR1 LGHDT, CDR2 YNNKEL (reference sequence). CDR3 length: 18 amino acids. The CDR3 coding sequence is TGTGCCAGCAGCCAAGGGGTGGCAGGGCTTCTCACCGATGAAAAACTGTTTTTT. Translation: CASSQGVAGLLTDEKLFF. Supplemented by reference TRBV3-1 and TRBJ1-4, the full variable domain reads DTAVSQTPKYLVTQMGNDKSIKCEQNLGHDTMYWYKQDSKKFLKIMFSYNNKELIINETVPNRFSPKSPDKAHLNLHINSLELGDSAVYFCASSQGVAGLLTDEKLFFGSGTQLSVL.

The V and J genes are TRBV20-1 and TRBJ2-7, with D possibly TRBD1 on 5 matching bases. The CDR3 has 14 amino acids. Germline values: CDR1 DFQATT, CDR2 SNEGSKA (reference sequence). The ends were cut back, 6 bases at V and 2 bases at J, with 17 bases in the middle. The CDR3 nucleotides are TGCAGTGCGTATCCACAGGTCGCGACCTACGAGCAGTACTTC. This gives the protein CSAYPQVATYEQYF.

The CDR3 loop is CASSEFNSGGSRNEQFF. CDR3 DNA: TGTGCCAGCAGTGAATTCAATAGCGGGGGCTCCCGCAATGAGCAGTTCTTC. The V and J genes are TRBV6-1 and TRBJ2-1, with TRBD2 matching 9 bases. Germline V gene lookup returns CDR1 MNHNS and CDR2 SASEGT. The CDR3 spans 17 residues. V trimming: 2 bases; J trimming: 6 bases; junction bases outside the gene matches: 11.

The sample holds a few counts of this clonotype. The chain combines TRBV15 with TRBJ1-5; possibly TRBD1 for D (5 bases). The CDR3 contains 17 residues. Trimming removed 0 bases from V and 8 bases from J, with 20 bases in between. Germline V lookup: CDR1 LNHNV, CDR2 YYDKDF (reference sequence). The CDR3 reads CATSRDQGDRGNKPQHF. The DNA for the CDR3 is TGTGCCACCAGCAGAGATCAGGGTGACCGGGGTAATAAGCCCCAGCATTTT. The whole variable domain, remainder taken from reference TRBV15 and TRBJ1-5, is DAMVIQNPRYQVTQFGKPVTLSCSQTLNHNVMYWYQQKSSQAPKLLFHYYDKDFNNEADTPDNFQSRRPNTSFCFLDIRSPGLGDTAMYLCATSRDQGDRGNKPQHFGDGTRLSIL.

This clonotype came up a few times. This chain links TRBV2 with TRBJ2-1; weak D call: TRBD1 (6 bases). In germline, CDR1 is SNHLY, CDR2 FYNNEI. The CDR3 has 15 residues. The germline V and J ends were trimmed by 6 bases and 2 bases, with 14 bases remaining between them. CDR3 sequence reads: CASRMDSSAYNEQFF. The CDR3 coding sequence is TGTGCCAGCAGGATGGACAGTAGCGCCTACAATGAGCAGTTCTTC.

As concerns this clonotype: This may be a read error, as it is one base from a much larger clone. The V and J genes are TRBV29-1 and TRBJ2-3; 8 bases are shared with TRBD2. The CDR3 spans 13 residues. The V gene end was trimmed by 7 bases and the J gene end by 0 bases; junction bases not matched to a gene: 3. Germline-derived CDR1 and CDR2 are SQVTM and ANQGSEA. CDR3 in amino acids: CSAASGSTDTQYF. Here the CDR3 DNA reads TGCAGCGCTGCTAGCGGGAGCACAGATACGCAGTATTTT.

This clonotype was counted only a few times. V is TRBV15 and J is TRBJ2-7; D is perhaps TRBD1 (6 bases). The CDR3 totals 15 residues. Trimming removed 6 bases at V and 1 base at J, with 16 bases between. Germline assignment: CDR1 LNHNV and CDR2 YYDKDF (reference sequence). CDR3 protein: CATSKEGRGSYEQYF. The CDR3 coding sequence is TGTGCCACCAGTAAAGAGGGAAGGGGGTCCTACGAGCAGTACTTC. Drawing the rest from reference TRBV15 and TRBJ2-7, the complete variable domain is DAMVIQNPRYQVTQFGKPVTLSCSQTLNHNVMYWYQQKSSQAPKLLFHYYDKDFNNEADTPDNFQSRRPNTSFCFLDIRSPGLGDTAMYLCATSKEGRGSYEQYFGPGTRLTVT.

This clonotype was seen many times. The chain links TRBV7-9 to TRBJ2-3; 7 bases map to TRBD2. Trimming cost V 0 bases and J 3 bases; bases outside gene matches: 3. The CDR3 runs 15 residues. CDR1 SEHNR and CDR2 FQNEAQ come from the germline V gene (reference sequence). The DNA of the CDR3 is TGTGCCAGCAGCTTAGCGGGAGGGCCAACAGATACGCAGTATTTT. Amino acids: CASSLAGGPTDTQYF.

The gene calls are TRBV6-5 and TRBJ1-2, with D unresolved. The V gene lost 0 bases and the J gene lost 4 bases, with 6 bases spanning the gap. This CDR3 comprises 13 residues. Per germline, CDR1 MNHEY and CDR2 SVGAGI. CDR3 in amino acids: CASSYSQFYGYTF. CDR3 sequence (DNA): TGTGCCAGCAGTTACTCGCAGTTCTATGGCTACACCTTC.

The CDR3: CASSLYGYRETQYF. For the CDR3, the DNA is TGTGCCAGCAGCTTATACGGGTATCGGGAGACCCAGTACTTC. The rearrangement uses TRBV7-9 and TRBJ2-5; no firm D call. The germline CDR1 and CDR2 sequences are SEHNR and FQNEAQ (reference sequence). The CDR3 has 14 residues. Between the trimmed V and J ends, which lost 2 bases and 5 bases, there was a span of 12 bases.